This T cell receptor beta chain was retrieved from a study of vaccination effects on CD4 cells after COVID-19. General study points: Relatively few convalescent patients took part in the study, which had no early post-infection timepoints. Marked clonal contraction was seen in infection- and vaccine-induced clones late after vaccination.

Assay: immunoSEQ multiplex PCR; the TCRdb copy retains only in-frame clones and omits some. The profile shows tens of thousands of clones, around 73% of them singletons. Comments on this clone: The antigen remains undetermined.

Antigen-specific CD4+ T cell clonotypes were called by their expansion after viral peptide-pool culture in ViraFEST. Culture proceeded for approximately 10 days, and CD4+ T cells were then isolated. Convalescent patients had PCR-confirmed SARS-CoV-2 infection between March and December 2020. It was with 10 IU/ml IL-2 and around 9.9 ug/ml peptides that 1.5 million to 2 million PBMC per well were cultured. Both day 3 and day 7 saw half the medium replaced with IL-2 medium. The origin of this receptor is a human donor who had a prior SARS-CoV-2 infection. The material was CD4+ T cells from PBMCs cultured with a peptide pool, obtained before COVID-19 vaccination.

The CDR3 spells CASSVGGGSYNEQFF. CDR3 in DNA: TGTGCCAGCAGCGTAGGAGGGGGCTCCTACAATGAGCAGTTCTTC. The chain employs TRBV9 and TRBJ2-1, with D possibly being TRBD1 (6 bases). This CDR3 comprises 15 residues. Germline CDR1 is SGDLS and CDR2 is YYNGEE. Trimming removed 0 bases at V and 0 bases at J, with 7 bases between. Looking up the rest from reference TRBV9 and TRBJ2-1 gives the full variable domain: DSGVTQTPKHLITATGQRVTLRCSPRSGDLSVYWYQQSLDQGLQFLIQYYNGEERAKGNILERFSAQQFPDLHSELNLSSLELGDSALYFCASSVGGGSYNEQFFGPGTRLTVL.